These T cell receptor beta chains were read from a single sample in a study of blood T cell repertoires in COVID-19. Profiled with immunoSEQ multiplex PCR; TCRdb holds only in-frame clones, not every one. Seen here are around 330,000 clones, 70% to 90% observed once, and the top ten hold around 1.6%. The sequenced material came from peripheral blood. The receptors derive from a woman in her 30s with COVID-19, enrolled during active disease. CDR3s include the opening cysteine and the closing phenylalanine or tryptophan. The order of the fields is J gene, V gene, clone size, D gene, CDR3 protein, CDR3 DNA. A D gene is named only where the DNA matches it firmly. A clone size is listed for some rows: how often the clone was seen (once, few, many), or a class if it is expanded.

j_call: TRBJ1-2; v_call: TRBV2; clone_size: -; d_call: -; cdr3_aa: CASRGGASGYTF; cdr3_nt: TGTGCCAGCAGAGGGGGGGCGAGTGGCTACACCTTC
j_call: TRBJ1-2; v_call: TRBV19; clone_size: -; d_call: TRBD1; cdr3_aa: CASREFRDRGLQRGYTF; cdr3_nt: TGTGCCAGTAGGGAATTCCGGGACAGGGGGCTTCAACGTGGCTACACCTTC
j_call: TRBJ2-1; v_call: TRBV24-1; clone_size: -; d_call: TRBD2; cdr3_aa: CATSEPSGGTYNEQFF; cdr3_nt: TGTGCCACCAGTGAACCCAGCGGGGGGACCTACAATGAGCAGTTCTTC
j_call: TRBJ1-2; v_call: TRBV30; clone_size: few; d_call: -; cdr3_aa: CAWSDGGVVGGYTF; cdr3_nt: TGTGCCTGGAGTGATGGAGGGGTCGTCGGTGGCTACACCTTC
j_call: TRBJ2-2; v_call: TRBV18; clone_size: -; d_call: -; cdr3_aa: CASSPTAGDTGELFF; cdr3_nt: TGTGCCAGCTCACCAACCGCAGGGGACACCGGGGAGCTGTTTTTT
j_call: TRBJ2-1; v_call: TRBV2; clone_size: -; d_call: -; cdr3_aa: CASSEQGWSEQFF; cdr3_nt: TGTGCCAGCAGTGAACAGGGGTGGAGTGAGCAGTTCTTC
j_call: TRBJ1-6; v_call: TRBV28; clone_size: -; d_call: -; cdr3_aa: CASSFRGRRGSPLHF; cdr3_nt: TGTGCCAGCAGTTTTCGGGGCAGGAGGGGTTCACCCCTCCACTTT
j_call: TRBJ1-3; v_call: TRBV21-1; clone_size: few; d_call: -; cdr3_aa: CASSTRTGCFFRSGNTIYF; cdr3_nt: TGTGCCAGCAGCACTCGGACAGGTTGCTTTTTCCGCTCTGGAAACACCATATATTTT
j_call: TRBJ1-2; v_call: TRBV12-3/TRBV12-4; clone_size: -; d_call: TRBD1; cdr3_aa: CASRGQTNYGYTF; cdr3_nt: TGTGCCAGCAGGGGACAGACTAACTATGGCTACACCTTC
j_call: TRBJ1-1; v_call: TRBV28; clone_size: -; d_call: TRBD1; cdr3_aa: CASSLGQLNTEAFF; cdr3_nt: TGTGCCAGCAGTTTGGGACAGCTGAACACTGAAGCTTTCTTT
j_call: TRBJ2-1; v_call: TRBV5-4; clone_size: -; d_call: TRBD2; cdr3_aa: CASSLDGRWSYNEQFF; cdr3_nt: TGTGCCAGCAGCTTGGACGGGAGGTGGTCTTACAATGAGCAGTTCTTC
j_call: TRBJ2-1; v_call: TRBV11-2; clone_size: -; d_call: TRBD2; cdr3_aa: CASRTQRGQSYNEQFF; cdr3_nt: TGTGCCAGCAGAACCCAGCGGGGGCAATCCTACAATGAGCAGTTCTTC
j_call: TRBJ1-6; v_call: TRBV10-3; clone_size: -; d_call: -; cdr3_aa: CAISEFPRDTFWESPLHF; cdr3_nt: TGTGCCATCAGTGAGTTCCCCCGGGACACCTTTTGGGAATCACCCCTCCACTTT
j_call: TRBJ1-2; v_call: TRBV4-3; clone_size: -; d_call: -; cdr3_aa: CASSPPGGGYGYTF; cdr3_nt: TGCGCCAGCAGCCCGCCGGGGGGTGGTTATGGCTACACCTTC
j_call: TRBJ1-1; v_call: TRBV10-1; clone_size: -; d_call: -; cdr3_aa: CASSQQGSAEAFF; cdr3_nt: TGCGCCAGCAGCCAACAGGGATCAGCTGAAGCTTTCTTT
j_call: TRBJ1-6; v_call: TRBV19; clone_size: once; d_call: TRBD1; cdr3_aa: CASSSHRPGRGAFSPLHF; cdr3_nt: TGTGCCAGTAGTTCACACCGCCCGGGCAGGGGGGCATTTTCACCCCTCCACTTT
j_call: TRBJ1-3; v_call: TRBV7-9; clone_size: -; d_call: TRBD1; cdr3_aa: CASSSSGQPGNTIYF; cdr3_nt: TGTGCCAGCAGCTCGTCGGGACAGCCCGGAAACACCATATATTTT
j_call: TRBJ1-2; v_call: TRBV6-5; clone_size: -; d_call: TRBD1; cdr3_aa: CASSPGQGRVNGYTF; cdr3_nt: TGTGCCAGCAGTCCAGGACAGGGACGAGTTAATGGCTACACCTTC
j_call: TRBJ2-1; v_call: TRBV5-1; clone_size: -; d_call: TRBD2; cdr3_aa: CASSFLAGAYNEQFF; cdr3_nt: TGCGCCAGCAGCTTTTTAGCGGGGGCCTACAATGAGCAGTTCTTC
j_call: TRBJ2-7; v_call: TRBV12-3/TRBV12-4; clone_size: -; d_call: -; cdr3_aa: CASRLNYEQYF; cdr3_nt: TGTGCCAGCAGGCTAAATTACGAGCAGTACTTC